The TCR beta chain described here comes from a study of shared clonotypes between healthy human individuals. The wider study: Each donor's CD8 memory used one plate, CD8 naive two, each CD4 subset three. Findings and limits, study-wide: Blood was the sole source, and tissue repertoires probably differ. It was anticipated that sequencing depth would influence how many clonotypes donors shared. Shared clonotypes: 4.5% to 5% naive CD4, about 3.5% naive CD8, 2% to 2.5% memory CD4, 0.4% to 0.45% memory CD8.

About this clone itself: Antigen unknown.

Sequenced by immunoSEQ multiplex PCR; TCRdb stores in-frame clones only, minus some. Here the sample spans 800,000 to 950,000 clones, about 97% being singletons. In the naive CD8 group, cells lacked CD45RO and were positively selected for CCR7, so terminally differentiated effector memory CD45RA+ cells were left out. Deletions cut 5 bases from V and 7 bases from J, with 15 bases between. The CDR3 has 14 residues. CDR1 is SEHNR and CDR2 is FQNEAQ in the germline V gene (reference sequence). The TCR was taken from a young man in good health. Input material: naive CD8+ T cells sorted from blood. The chain carries TRBV7-9 and TRBJ2-1; D ambiguous. CDR3 region: CASSNSDRRNEQFF. CDR3 DNA: TGTGCCAGCAGCAATTCGGACCGTCGGAATGAGCAGTTCTTC.